The count of the clone carrying this TCR beta chain is one. Its matching antigen is unknown. The data originate from a study of cytomegalovirus exposure and HLA in healthy donors. General study results and limits: Confirmation was obtained in vitro that a few CMV-associated chains are specific for CMV antigens. Most TCR sequences showed up rarely, but some public TCRs showed up in many donors.

The study ran its PCR with 60 Vbeta and 13 Jbeta primers. Using immunoSEQ multiplex PCR, the repertoire was profiled, and TCRdb retains in-frame clones only, with some absent. The repertoire holds under 200,000 clones, with 79% as singletons. The CDR3 has 13 residues. The V segment lost 4 bases and the J segment 7 bases; nucleotides outside the gene matches: 4. The germline gives CDR1 SGDLS, CDR2 YYNGEE. This clonotype was sampled from a woman aged 45-65 years in good health and CMV-seronegative. The V gene is TRBV9, the J gene TRBJ1-1, with TRBD1 identical over 10 bases. The sequenced material came from PBMCs. This chain's CDR3 is CASSFRTGGEAFF. In nucleotides, the CDR3 is TGTGCCAGCAGCTTTCGGACAGGGGGTGAAGCTTTCTTT.